This record covers a single TCR beta chain. Its antigen is not identified. Clones were sequenced by immunoSEQ multiplex PCR, and TCRdb holds only the in-frame ones, with some missing. Here the sample spans about 130,000 clones, approximately 91% being singletons. The data originate from a study of T cell responses to AZD1222 COVID-19 vaccine. Study-level results: There were repertoire samples only from the period after the peak T cell response.

The germline gives CDR1 LGHDT, CDR2 YNNKEL (reference sequence). The CDR3 length is 13 residues. The source was peripheral blood, collected 28 days after the second AZD1222 dose. The chain recombines TRBV3-1 (or the pseudogene TRBV3-2) with TRBJ1-4; possibly TRBD2 for D (5 bases). The DNA end is more similar to TRBJ2-2, so the J call may be wrong. The TCR originated in an adult who received the AZD1222 COVID-19 vaccine. The CDR3 region is CASSQGGATELFF. The CDR3 DNA reads TGTGCCAGCAGCCAAGGGGGAGCAACGGAGCTGTTTTTT.